This T cell receptor (beta chain) was documented in a study of tumor-infiltrating lymphocytes in primary liver carcinoma. Study context: Tumors measured about 4 to 11 cm and were stage T1-T3 N0M0. Per sample, productive TCRbeta reads numbered roughly 3.5 to 8 million, similar across tissue types. Study results and limitations: Whereas tumor region pairs overlapped more, tumor-adjacent and tumor-blood pairs overlapped less. The 250 largest clones made up significantly more of tumor than blood repertoires (p = 0.039).

Worth noting for this clonotype: Its antigen remains unknown.

RNA was extracted from whole blood without cell sorting, alongside germline DNA. A primer in the constant region served to generate TCR beta cDNA from 450 to 650 ng of total RNA. ARM-PCR was slightly modified, and three nested multiplex PCR rounds with it gave rise to the TCR beta libraries. Rounds one and two of PCR, each of around 11 cycles, were primed with TRBV1-TRBV30 forward primers and a C-beta reverse primer. TCRdb ran MiXCR on the multiplex PCR reads and lists one entry per CDR3 protein. Altogether approximately 320,000 distinct CDR3 sequences are present, around 50% being singletons, with the ten largest covering approximately 15%. CDR3 length: 12 amino acids. Trimming took off 1 base at V and 5 bases at J, with 3 bases between the two ends. Germline assignment: CDR1 SGHDN and CDR2 FVKESK.

The gene calls are TRBV14 and TRBJ2-1, with D hard to call. This clonotype was sampled from a woman aged 25 to 45 with primary liver carcinoma and hepatitis B virus infection. Material for sequencing was peripheral blood. CDR3 DNA sequence: TGTGCCAGCAGCCAAGTGAACAATGAGCAGTTCTTC. Translating gives CASSQVNNEQFF.